This T cell receptor (beta chain) was found in a study of blood T cell repertoires in COVID-19. Study at large: The United States, Italy and Spain provided the acute and convalescent COVID-19 samples.

Profiling relied on immunoSEQ multiplex PCR, and the TCRdb table lists in-frame clones only, not all of them. Of 200,000 to 300,000 clones in the sample, around 82% are singletons; the top ten hold around 9.2%. CDR1 is SGHTA and CDR2 is FQGNSA in the germline V gene. CDR3 length equals 15 residues. V lost 2 bases and J lost 4; bases outside the gene matches: 1. The chain links TRBV7-2 to TRBJ2-5, with 13 bases that match TRBD2. The source of this sequence is a human donor in a cohort sampled during active COVID-19. The specimen was peripheral blood. This CDR3 reads CASSLRLAGGETQYF. CDR3 bases: TGTGCCAGCAGCTTAAGACTAGCGGGAGGAGAGACCCAGTACTTC.